This TCR beta chain emerged from a study of blood T cell repertoires in COVID-19. At the level of the study: Sample material is recorded as cDNA or gDNA derived from T cells, B-cell-depleted T cells, or PBMCs.

Authors' processing steps: For nucleated cells, counts were estimated from reference gene primer amplification. Produced via immunoSEQ multiplex PCR; TCRdb's table is partial and in-frame only. V and J calls plus clone size are reproduced from that table; the DNA served to infer D and trimming. The sample has about 100,000 clones, approximately 92% seen once. V lost 2 bases to trimming and J lost 4 bases, with 21 bases between them. Germline V lookup: CDR1 MNHEY, CDR2 SVGEGT. CDR3 length: 17 residues. The V and J genes are TRBV6-2 or TRBV6-3 and TRBJ2-7, with D tentatively TRBD1 (6 bases). The specimen sequenced was peripheral blood. This receptor was identified in a man between 65 and 85 years old with acute or convalescent COVID-19. The CDR3 sequence: CASSYEPGTLHPYEQYF. CDR3 DNA sequence: TGTGCCAGCAGTTACGAGCCCGGGACACTCCACCCTTACGAGCAGTACTTC.